The 3 T cell receptor beta chains presented below share a single source sample, sequenced in a study of response to subunit inactivated influenza vaccine. TCRdb reprocessed the RT-PCR reads with MiXCR, giving one entry per CDR3 protein. The sample lists around 470,000 distinct CDR3 sequences, less than 7.5% occurring once. The specimen was PBMCs from blood, collected less than 30 months after vaccination. These receptors were obtained from a man aged 50 to 69 who received an inactivated influenza vaccine.

This sequence joins TRBV7-9 and TRBJ1-3; a possible D gene is TRBD1 (6 bases). The V end lost 2 bases, the J end lost 9 bases, and 20 bases lay between the germline ends. The V gene's germline CDR1 is SEHNR and CDR2 FQNEAQ (reference sequence). The CDR3 sequence is 16 residues long. The CDR3 DNA reads TGTGCCAGCAGCTTAAACCTTAGACAGGCCCGTGGCACCATATATTTT. Its protein is CASSLNLRQARGTIYF.

This clonotype was detected ten times or more. V is TRBV4-2 and J is TRBJ2-1, with TRBD2 as a possible D gene (5 bases). The ends were cut back, 1 base at V and 2 bases at J, with 15 bases in the middle. CDR3 length equals 17 residues. CDR1 and CDR2 from the germline V gene are LGHNA and YNFKEQ. The CDR3 is CASSQGEASGTYNEQFF. The CDR3 DNA is TGTGCCAGCAGCCAAGGCGAAGCGAGCGGTACCTACAATGAGCAGTTCTTC.

This clonotype was found a few times. The chain combines TRBV11-2 with TRBJ2-5, with no clear D. The V and J ends lost 1 base and 7 bases respectively, with 16 bases between them. Germline assignment: CDR1 SGHAT and CDR2 FQNNGV. The CDR3 length is 15 residues. The CDR3, as DNA: TGTGCCAGCAGCTTAGGTTATTCAACCTTCGGGACCCAGTACTTC. It is translated as CASSLGYSTFGTQYF.